A selection of T cell receptor beta chains follows, all from one sample in a study of human T cells and chemical hapten exposure. TCRdb ran MiXCR on the RACE reads and lists one entry per CDR3 protein. This sample yields a few hundred thousand distinct CDR3 sequences, of which nearly 6.5% are seen a single time; around 6% belongs to the top ten. The source was whole blood, collected in connection with sensitization to the hapten diphenylcyclopropenone (DPC). These receptors were collected from a woman younger than 35 with alopecia areata. Some clones in this sample may be carry-over from other donors' samples. Both conserved end residues are part of each CDR3. The order of the fields is V gene, clone size, J gene, D gene, CDR3 DNA, CDR3 protein. D genes are given only for firm matches. Rows may omit the clone size; those that give it use once, few, many or a size class.

TRBV7-2	.	TRBJ2-4	.	TGTGCCAGCCGGCCAGGAGGAGCCAAAAACATTCAGTACTTC	CASRPGGAKNIQYF
TRBV6-1	few	TRBJ2-7	.	TGTGCCTCCTTGATGAGCTACGAGCAGTACTTC	CASLMSYEQYF
TRBV4-3	many	TRBJ2-1	.	TGCGCCAGCAGCCACTCTACAGGGTCCGACAATGAGCAGTTCTTC	CASSHSTGSDNEQFF
TRBV20-1	.	TRBJ2-7	TRBD1	TGCAGTGCCCACCAGCCGGGGACAGGGAAGGGGAGGTTC	CSAHQPGTGKGRF
TRBV7-6	many	TRBJ2-6	.	TGTGCCAGCAGCGAGGGACGGGCCTCTGGGGCCAACGTCCTGACTTTC	CASSEGRASGANVLTF
TRBV2	.	TRBJ2-3	.	TGTGCCAGCAAAGAGATAAGCACAGATACGCAGTATTTT	CASKEISTDTQYF
TRBV12-3/TRBV12-4	.	TRBJ2-1	TRBD1	TGTGCCAGCAGTCCAAGACAGGGGGCCTACAATGAGCAGTTCTTC	CASSPRQGAYNEQFF
TRBV24-1	.	TRBJ1-2	.	TGTGCCACCAGGACCTTCTATGGCTACACCTTC	CATRTFYGYTF
TRBV12-3/TRBV12-4	many	TRBJ2-7	TRBD2	TGTGCCAGCAGTTTTAAGCGGGGGGCCTACGAGCAGTACTTC	CASSFKRGAYEQYF
TRBV20-1	many	TRBJ1-3	.	TGCAGTGCTAACCCTGGGGGTAACAATGGAAACACCATATATTTT	CSANPGGNNGNTIYF